These 10 T cell receptor beta chains share one sample of origin, sequenced in a study of blood T cell repertoires in COVID-19. Produced via immunoSEQ multiplex PCR; TCRdb's table is partial and in-frame only. Among approximately 50,000 clones listed, about 85% were seen once. The sample comprised peripheral blood. These receptors all stem from a human donor in a cohort sampled during active COVID-19.

This clone was picked up one time. This chain connects TRBV5-1 to TRBJ1-5, with TRBD1 identical over 11 bases. After removal of 1 base from V and 6 bases from J, the junction contained 6 bases not matched to a gene. The CDR3 runs 16 residues. The V gene's germline CDR1 is SGHRS and CDR2 YFSETQ. CDR3 amino acids: CASSLMGQGGGQPQHF. The CDR3 coding sequence is TGCGCCAGCAGCTTGATGGGACAGGGGGGAGGTCAGCCCCAGCATTTT.

This chain links TRBV15 with TRBJ2-1, with D tentatively TRBD1 (6 bases). V lost 9 bases, J lost 3 bases, and 12 bases lay in between. Germline values: CDR1 LNHNV, CDR2 YYDKDF (reference sequence). CDR3 size: 13 residues. Written as DNA, the CDR3 is TGTGCCACGGGACATGACTTCTACAATGAGCAGTTCTTC. This gives the protein CATGHDFYNEQFF.

The chain joins TRBV4-1 to TRBJ1-5; perhaps TRBD1 as D (5 bases). The V gene lost 1 base and the J gene lost 5 bases, with 9 bases spanning the gap. Germline assignment: CDR1 MGHRA and CDR2 YSYEKL. This CDR3 has 14 amino acids. The DNA for the CDR3 is TGCGCCAGCAGCCAAGTGCTGACAGATCAGCCCCAGCATTTT. Translating gives CASSQVLTDQPQHF.

This clone is deemed medium-sized. The rearrangement links TRBV4-2 to TRBJ2-6; possibly TRBD2 for D (6 bases). Germline V CDR1 and CDR2: LGHNA, YNFKEQ. With 4 bases removed from V and 0 bases from J, the gap between germline ends came to 16 bases. The CDR3 sequence is 18 residues long. The CDR3 DNA is TGTGCCAGCAGCCGCCTCGGGGGAGCTCTCTCTGGGGCCAACGTCCTGACTTTC. Translated, it gives CASSRLGGALSGANVLTF.

The chain joins TRBV5-1 to TRBJ2-5; TRBD2 matches at 9 bases. CDR3 size: 13 residues. Germline CDR1 reads SGHRS; CDR2 reads YFSETQ. With V trimmed by 4 bases and J by 8 bases, 6 bases remained unmatched. The CDR3 nucleotides read TGCGCCAGCAGCGATAGCGGGAGTGTTACCCAGTACTTC. Translated: CASSDSGSVTQYF.

J is TRBJ1-1 and V is TRBV28; 8 bases align to TRBD1. The CDR3 covers 12 residues. With V trimmed by 3 bases and J by 9 bases, 3 bases remained unmatched. CDR1 is MDHEN and CDR2 is SYDVKM in the germline V gene. CDR3 residues: CASSFRGLQAFF. In DNA, the CDR3 is TGTGCCAGCAGTTTCAGGGGGCTCCAAGCTTTCTTT.

This chain joins TRBV9 and TRBJ1-1; 7 bases are a match to TRBD1. Germline lookup yields CDR1 SGDLS and CDR2 YYNGEE. Trimming at V came to 0 bases and at J to 2 bases, leaving 10 bases not matched to a gene. This CDR3 is built from 17 residues. The CDR3 nucleotides read TGTGCCAGCAGCGTAGTAGCCGGTACAGGGGCTAACACTGAAGCTTTCTTT. Protein sequence: CASSVVAGTGANTEAFF.

The V and J genes are TRBV6-2 or TRBV6-3 and TRBJ2-1; D is possibly TRBD2 (6 bases). The CDR3 totals 15 residues. CDR1 and CDR2 (germline): MNHEY, SVGEGT. Trimming stripped 4 bases from V and 7 bases from J, with 17 bases between. The CDR3 nucleotides read TGTGCCAGCAGTTCTGCCTGGGGAGGTGTGAATGAGCAGTTCTTC. It encodes CASSSAWGGVNEQFF.

The rearrangement joins TRBV4-1 to TRBJ2-1; D possibly corresponds to TRBD2 (5 bases). CDR3 length equals 15 residues. CDR1 MGHRA and CDR2 YSYEKL come from the germline V gene. With 9 bases removed from V and 7 bases from J, the gap between germline ends came to 22 bases. CDR3 sequence reads: CASRLLGGRQNEQFF. The CDR3 DNA reads TGCGCCAGTCGGCTACTAGGCGGACGCCAAAATGAGCAGTTCTTC.

The chain carries TRBV4-3 and TRBJ1-2; D is undetermined. V was pared by 3 bases and J by 4 bases, with 6 bases between. CDR1 and CDR2 from the germline V gene are LGHNA and YSLEER. This CDR3 is 12 amino acids long. The CDR3 DNA is TGCGCCAGCAGCCACCAAATCTATGGCTACACCTTC. Protein product: CASSHQIYGYTF.